The next 3 T cell receptor beta chains were all read from a single sample in a study of CD8 T cells in ankylosing spondylitis. In TCRdb, the 5' RACE reads were re-called with MiXCR into one record per CDR3 protein. Here the sample spans 150,000 to 200,000 distinct CDR3 sequences, 30% to 35% being singletons. The sequencing input was synovial fluid, either unsorted or a sorted T cell fraction (not recorded which). These receptors were obtained from a male donor with ankylosing spondylitis.

J is TRBJ1-1 and V is TRBV20-1; 9 nucleotides agree with TRBD1. Germline V gives CDR1 DFQATT, CDR2 SNEGSKA (reference sequence). Unmatched junction bases numbered 11, after V lost 2 bases and J lost 4 bases. There are 16 residues in the CDR3. This CDR3 is CSARTLTGGSGTEAFF. The CDR3 region has the DNA TGCAGTGCTAGAACCCTGACAGGGGGGTCCGGCACTGAAGCTTTCTTT.

This clonotype has only a few counts. The rearrangement joins TRBV9 to TRBJ2-3; 8 bases are shared with TRBD1. V lost 4 bases, J lost 3 bases, and 7 bases stayed unmatched. In germline, CDR1 is SGDLS, CDR2 YYNGEE. The CDR3 has 15 residues. CDR3: CASSIYRGITDTQYF. CDR3 sequence (DNA): TGTGCCAGCAGCATCTACAGGGGGATAACAGATACGCAGTATTTT.

The sample holds many counts of this clonotype. The chain is built from TRBV6-2 or TRBV6-3 and TRBJ2-7; perhaps D is TRBD1 or TRBD2 (5 bases each). From germline, CDR1 is MNHEY and CDR2 SVGEGT. CDR3 length: 13 residues. Between the trimmed V and J ends, which lost 5 bases and 4 bases, there was a span of 12 bases. The CDR3 DNA follows: TGTGCCAGCAGTCCGAACTGGGGGTACGAGCAGTACTTC. This codes for CASSPNWGYEQYF.